Listed here are 27 T cell receptor beta chains from one sample, sequenced in a study of blood T cell repertoires in COVID-19. Libraries were prepared by immunoSEQ multiplex PCR; TCRdb keeps only in-frame clonotypes and omits some of them. The sample gives under 200,000 clones, 75% to 90% of which show up once; 13% is in the top ten. The source material was PBMCs or T cells enriched from blood (not recorded which). These receptors were obtained from a woman aged 55-70 years who had recovered from COVID-19.

V gene TRBV3-1 (or the pseudogene TRBV3-2) combines with J gene TRBJ2-7, with D tentatively TRBD2 (6 bases). The CDR3 spans 18 residues. Germline CDR1 LGHDT, CDR2 YNNKEL (reference sequence). Trimming stripped 4 bases from V and 3 bases from J, with 25 bases between. The CDR3 DNA is TGTGCCAGCAGCCCAATATACCCCAGGACTATGGCGAACTACGAGCAGTACTTC. Its protein is CASSPIYPRTMANYEQYF.

The genes are TRBV5-4 and TRBJ2-7, with TRBD2 matching over 10 bases. In germline, CDR1 is SGHNT, CDR2 YYREEE (reference sequence). After removal of 4 bases from V and 2 bases from J, the junction contained 3 bases not matched to a gene. The CDR3 spans 14 residues. The CDR3 region is CASSQLAGAYEQYF. The CDR3, as DNA: TGTGCCAGCAGCCAGCTAGCGGGGGCCTACGAGCAGTACTTC.

The gene calls are TRBV5-4 and TRBJ1-1; 8 positions match TRBD1. In germline, CDR1 is SGHNT, CDR2 YYREEE (reference sequence). V was pared by 3 bases and J by 4 bases, with 2 bases of the junction left unmatched. CDR3 length: 13 amino acids. CDR3: CASSSGTGTEAFF. In nucleotides, the CDR3 is TGTGCCAGCAGCTCCGGGACAGGCACTGAAGCTTTCTTT.

The J gene is TRBJ2-3, the V gene TRBV18; TRBD1 agrees at 10 bases. The CDR3 loop spans 15 amino acids. V shed 0 bases and J 4 bases; nucleotides not matched to a gene: 1. Germline loops: CDR1 KGHSH, CDR2 LQKENI. CDR3: CASSPPTGGSDTQYF. The CDR3 DNA follows: TGTGCCAGCTCACCACCGACAGGGGGCTCAGATACGCAGTATTTT.

This sequence joins TRBV29-1 and TRBJ2-1; D perhaps matches TRBD1 (5 bases). V gave up 2 bases and J gave up 0 bases, with 11 bases separating them. Germline V gene data show CDR1 as SQVTM and CDR2 as ANQGSEA. This CDR3 is 15 amino acids long. CDR3 protein: CSVEPSGLSYNEQFF. The CDR3 bases are TGCAGCGTTGAACCCTCAGGGCTCTCCTACAATGAGCAGTTCTTC.

The CDR3 nucleotides read TGTGCCTGGAGCCTAATAGCCACTGAAGCTTTCTTT. It translates to CAWSLIATEAFF. The chain recombines TRBV30 with TRBJ1-1; D is uncertain. Trimming took off 3 bases at V and 4 bases at J, with 9 bases between the two ends. The CDR3 covers 12 residues. Germline-derived CDR1 and CDR2 are GTSNPN and SVGIG (reference sequence).

V is TRBV25-1 and J is TRBJ1-6, with D possibly matching TRBD1 (5 bases). The V end was cut by 1 base, the J end by 6 bases, with 13 bases between. This CDR3 spans 16 amino acids. Germline loops: CDR1 MGHDK, CDR2 SYGVNS. Here the CDR3 reads CASSEFRGGGNSPLHF. CDR3 sequence (DNA): TGTGCCAGCAGTGAATTTCGTGGGGGAGGTAATTCACCCCTCCACTTT. The entire variable domain, with the rest obtained from reference TRBV25-1 and TRBJ1-6, is as follows: EADIYQTPRYLVIGTGKKITLECSQTMGHDKMYWYQQDPGMELHLIHYSYGVNSTEKGDLSSESTVSRIRTEHFPLTLESARPSHTSQYLCASSEFRGGGNSPLHFGNGTRLTVT.

The chain has TRBV28 and TRBJ2-7; TRBD1 matches 10 bases. The CDR3 consists of 16 residues. Unmatched junction bases numbered 9, after V lost 2 bases and J lost 5 bases. Germline CDR1 and CDR2: MDHEN and SYDVKM. The CDR3 region is CASSLPGQGRSDEQYF. CDR3 in DNA: TGTGCCAGCAGTTTACCGGGACAGGGGCGTTCGGACGAGCAGTACTTC.

The chain is built from TRBV6-5 and TRBJ1-3, with D unclear. The V gene lost 9 bases and the J gene lost 4 bases, with 7 bases spanning the gap. This CDR3 spans 11 amino acids. The V gene's germline CDR1 is MNHEY and CDR2 SVGAGI. The chain's CDR3 is CASEQGNTIYF. CDR3 sequence (DNA): TGTGCCAGTGAACAGGGAAACACCATATATTTT.

The V gene is TRBV11-2, the J gene TRBJ2-3; the D is unclear. The CDR3 consists of 12 residues. V lost 1 base and J lost 5, with 4 bases in between. Germline V lookup: CDR1 SGHAT, CDR2 FQNNGV. The CDR3 bases are TGTGCCAGCAGCTTAGCGTTAGATACGCAGTATTTT. It translates to CASSLALDTQYF.

The count of this clone is one. J is TRBJ1-1 and V is TRBV6-5; tentative D call: TRBD1 (5 bases). V was shortened by 5 bases and J by 6 bases, with 13 bases between the two germline ends. This CDR3 has 13 amino acids. Germline loops: CDR1 MNHEY, CDR2 SVGAGI. The CDR3 DNA is TGTGCCAGCAGTCCCGTCAGGGAGGCTGAAGCTTTCTTT. Residues: CASSPVREAEAFF.

The genes are TRBV18 and TRBJ1-1; D may be TRBD1 (6 bases). Per germline, CDR1 KGHSH and CDR2 LQKENI. The CDR3 runs to 16 residues. The V and J ends lost 3 bases and 2 bases respectively, with 16 bases between them. CDR3 coding DNA: TGTGCCAGCTCACCCGGGACACGGGATTTTAACACTGAAGCTTTCTTT. This translates into CASSPGTRDFNTEAFF.

The V call is TRBV6-5, the J call TRBJ1-6; 9 bases are shared with TRBD1. Trimming cost V 4 bases and J 10 bases; bases outside gene matches: 5. Germline-derived CDR1 and CDR2 are MNHEY and SVGAGI. This CDR3 comprises 14 residues. The CDR3, as DNA: TGTGCCAGCAGTTCGGACAGGGGCGGGTCACCCCTCCACTTT. Amino acid sequence: CASSSDRGGSPLHF.

The V call is TRBV28, the J call TRBJ1-2; TRBD1 aligns across 8 bases. Germline CDR1 is MDHEN and CDR2 is SYDVKM. The V segment lost 5 bases and the J segment 6 bases; nucleotides outside the gene matches: 8. This CDR3 region has 14 residues. The CDR3 loop reads CASSPGQGRDGYTF. CDR3 sequence (DNA): TGTGCCAGCAGTCCCGGACAGGGTCGAGATGGCTACACCTTC.

The chain is built from TRBV10-3 and TRBJ2-1; 11 bases match TRBD2. The trim removed 4 bases at V and 5 bases at J, leaving 10 bases unmatched. The CDR3 has 17 residues. Germline CDR1 is ENHRY and CDR2 is SYGVKD. DNA of the CDR3: TGTGCCATCAGTGCTAGCAGCGGGACTAGCGGACACAATGAGCAGTTCTTC. Translated: CAISASSGTSGHNEQFF.

J is TRBJ1-4 and V is TRBV5-5; no definite D call. The germline CDR1 and CDR2 sequences are SGHKS and YYEKEE (reference sequence). The CDR3 has 14 amino acids. V gave up 0 bases and J gave up 8 bases, with 11 bases separating them. CDR3 sequence: CASSLVILAEKLFF. The CDR3 region has the DNA TGTGCCAGCAGCTTGGTGATTCTTGCGGAAAAACTGTTTTTT.

This clone occurred a few times. The chain carries TRBV6-5 and TRBJ2-1; D possibly corresponds to TRBD2 (5 bases). The CDR3 totals 11 residues. Trimming took off 7 bases at V and 6 bases at J, with 7 bases between the two ends. Germline assignment: CDR1 MNHEY and CDR2 SVGAGI. The CDR3 sequence: CASMGVNEQFF. The DNA for the CDR3 is TGTGCCAGCATGGGAGTCAATGAGCAGTTCTTC.

The chain combines TRBV10-2 with TRBJ1-1; maybe TRBD1 (6 bases). The CDR3 has 14 residues. Germline V gene sequence: CDR1 WSHSY, CDR2 SAAADI. The V gene lost 4 bases and the J gene lost 1 base, with 10 bases spanning the gap. The CDR3 region has the DNA TGCGCCAGCAGTGTTACAGGGCCGAACACTGAAGCTTTCTTT. This encodes CASSVTGPNTEAFF.

This sequence joins TRBV5-1 and TRBJ2-7; D perhaps matches TRBD1 (5 bases). In germline, CDR1 is SGHRS, CDR2 YFSETQ. The V end was cut by 0 bases, the J end by 1 base, with 14 bases between. The CDR3 is 16 amino acids. This chain's CDR3 is CASSLGEQVRSYEQYF. The CDR3 DNA reads TGCGCCAGCAGCTTGGGAGAACAGGTCCGTTCCTACGAGCAGTACTTC. Combining the CDR3 with reference TRBV5-1 and TRBJ2-7 gives the whole variable domain KAGVTQTPRYLIKTRGQQVTLSCSPISGHRSVSWYQQTPGQGLQFLFEYFSETQRNKGNFPGRFSGRQFSNSRSEMNVSTLELGDSALYLCASSLGEQVRSYEQYFGPGTRLTVT.

The gene calls are TRBV19 and TRBJ1-3; TRBD1 might be the D (6 bases). Trimming removed 1 base from V and 4 bases from J, with 11 bases in between. Germline CDR1 is LNHDA and CDR2 is SQIVND (reference sequence). The CDR3 has 15 residues. This CDR3 is CASSIGGRVGNTIYF. The CDR3, as DNA: TGTGCCAGTAGTATAGGGGGGCGCGTCGGAAACACCATATATTTT.

The chain couples TRBV6-5 to TRBJ2-7, with a weak D call TRBD1 (6 bases). Germline assignment: CDR1 MNHEY and CDR2 SVGAGI. The V end lost 5 bases, the J end lost 0 bases, and 14 bases lay between the germline ends. The CDR3 consists of 15 residues. The CDR3 region is CASSNPGHSSYEQYF. CDR3 bases: TGTGCCAGCAGTAACCCGGGACATAGCTCCTACGAGCAGTACTTC.

Only one count was recorded for this clone. The CDR3 loop reads CAISGLAGGYNEQFF. DNA of the CDR3: TGTGCCATCAGTGGACTAGCGGGAGGATACAATGAGCAGTTCTTC. The chain links TRBV10-3 to TRBJ2-1; the match to TRBD2 covers 13 bases. CDR3 length: 15 amino acids. V shed 4 bases, J shed 4 bases, and the junction held 1 base outside the gene matches. Germline V lookup: CDR1 ENHRY, CDR2 SYGVKD.

This sequence joins TRBV6-5 and TRBJ1-4, with TRBD1 matching over 9 bases. Per the germline V gene, CDR1 is MNHEY and CDR2 is SVGAGI. The CDR3 has 14 residues. Trimming cost V 6 bases and J 8 bases; bases outside gene matches: 7. The CDR3 here is CASSAQGAQEKLFF. In nucleotides, the CDR3 is TGTGCCAGCAGCGCACAGGGGGCGCAGGAAAAACTGTTTTTT.

This chain joins TRBV27 and TRBJ1-4; possibly TRBD1 for D (6 bases). The CDR3 has 17 residues. Looked up from germline, CDR1 is MNHEY and CDR2 is SMNVEV (reference sequence). Trimming removed 3 bases at V and 0 bases at J, with 14 bases between. CDR3 in amino acids: CASSLGGGTTTNEKLFF. CDR3 DNA: TGTGCCAGCAGTTTGGGCGGTGGGACAACAACTAATGAAAAACTGTTTTTT.

The rearrangement joins TRBV19 to TRBJ1-1, with D perhaps matching TRBD1 (6 bases). V lost 4 bases to trimming and J lost 0 bases, with 12 bases between them. This CDR3 is 15 amino acids long. From germline, CDR1 is LNHDA and CDR2 SQIVND (reference sequence). CDR3 in amino acids: CASSTPGTLNTEAFF. CDR3 DNA: TGTGCCAGTAGTACACCCGGGACATTGAACACTGAAGCTTTCTTT.

This sequence joins TRBV7-9 and TRBJ2-5; TRBD2 is a possible D gene (5 bases). CDR3 length: 14 amino acids. Germline loops: CDR1 SEHNR, CDR2 FQNEAQ (reference sequence). With 5 bases removed from V and 2 bases from J, the gap between germline ends came to 12 bases. This CDR3 reads CASSRTYNQETQYF. The CDR3 coding sequence is TGTGCCAGCAGCCGGACTTACAATCAAGAGACCCAGTACTTC.

This chain connects TRBV10-3 to TRBJ2-7; 8 positions match TRBD1. This CDR3 has 12 amino acids. CDR1 is ENHRY and CDR2 is SYGVKD in the germline V gene. Germline trimming cut 11 bases from V and 2 bases from J; bases unmatched to any gene: 5. The CDR3 DNA reads as TGTGCCGCGGGACAGGACACCTACGAGCAGTACTTC. Amino acid sequence: CAAGQDTYEQYF.